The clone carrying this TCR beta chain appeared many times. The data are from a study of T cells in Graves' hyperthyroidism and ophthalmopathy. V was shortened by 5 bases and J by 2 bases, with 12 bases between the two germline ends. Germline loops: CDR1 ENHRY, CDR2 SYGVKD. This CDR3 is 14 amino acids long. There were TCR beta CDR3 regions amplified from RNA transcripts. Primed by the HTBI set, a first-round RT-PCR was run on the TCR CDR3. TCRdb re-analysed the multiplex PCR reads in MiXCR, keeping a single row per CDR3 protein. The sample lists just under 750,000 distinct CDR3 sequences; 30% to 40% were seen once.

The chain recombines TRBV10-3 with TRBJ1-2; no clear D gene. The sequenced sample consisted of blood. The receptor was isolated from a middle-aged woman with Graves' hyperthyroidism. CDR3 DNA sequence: TGTGCCATCAGTATCGGTTGGACCAACTATGGCTACACCTTC. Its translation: CAISIGWTNYGYTF.